This T cell receptor (beta chain) was sequenced during a study of early T cells in non-severe SARS-CoV-2 infection. Study at large: Alpha and beta chains were unpaired, from unsorted whole-blood bulk RNA. General study findings and limits: VDJdb matching, biased toward anti-spike CD8 responses, missed private and CD4 specificities.

CDR1 is MGHDK and CDR2 is SYGVNS in the germline V gene. The CDR3 is 12 amino acids. Trimming pared 10 bases from V and 5 bases from J, leaving 14 bases between. TCRdb re-called the 5' RACE reads through MiXCR, storing one row per CDR3 protein. The table records around 26,000 distinct CDR3 sequences, 5.1% of them present only once. In the case of this clonotype: Its antigen remains unknown.

Sequenced material: whole blood. This rearrangement joins TRBV25-1 to TRBJ2-5; possible D gene TRBD1, 6 bases. This receptor was obtained from an adult who was a healthcare worker with PCR-confirmed SARS-CoV-2 infection or an uninfected control (not recorded which). Here the CDR3 reads CATSQGSETQYF. The DNA for the CDR3 is TGTGCCACGTCACAGGGATCCGAGACCCAGTACTTC.